The 9 T cell receptor beta chains in this list originate from one sample, sequenced in a study of blood T cells in healthy people across ages. Primers used in a second PCR of about 7 to 12 cycles were a sample-barcoded 5' primer and a J-beta primer mix. TCRdb redid the calling of the 5' RACE reads with MiXCR, one entry per CDR3 protein. The sample contains about 500,000 distinct CDR3 sequences, around 24% of which appear only once. The data also belong to a second study, concerning T cells of mothers and their children.

Specimen: blood. All receptors derive from a boy aged 10-17 years in good health.

The chain uses TRBV12-3 or TRBV12-4 and TRBJ2-1, with a possible D match to TRBD2 (5 bases). V shed 0 bases and J shed 8 bases, with 11 bases lying between them. CDR3 length equals 14 residues. The chain's CDR3 is CASSLAGVQDEQFF. DNA for the CDR3: TGTGCCAGCAGTTTAGCGGGAGTGCAGGATGAGCAGTTCTTC.

This clonotype showed up just a few times. V usage is TRBV5-1 and J usage is TRBJ2-1; 10 bases map to TRBD2. The last part of the DNA fits TRBJ2-5 better; the J call may be wrong. Germline lookup yields CDR1 SGHRS and CDR2 YFSETQ. The CDR3 length is 14 residues. The CDR3 reads CASSFPSGSKTQYF. In DNA form, the CDR3 reads TGCGCCAGCAGCTTCCCTAGCGGGAGCAAGACCCAGTACTTC.

The chain employs TRBV14 and TRBJ2-5; weak D call: TRBD2 (5 bases). From germline, CDR1 is SGHDN and CDR2 FVKESK. This CDR3 region has 14 residues. With 4 bases removed from V and 5 bases from J, the gap between germline ends came to 14 bases. This chain's CDR3 is CASSPIAPQETQYF. DNA of the CDR3: TGTGCCAGCAGCCCCATAGCGCCCCAGGAGACCCAGTACTTC.

This clonotype was observed a few times. The J gene is TRBJ1-4, the V gene TRBV5-1; D possibly corresponds to TRBD1 (5 bases). Germline CDR1 is SGHRS and CDR2 is YFSETQ. The CDR3 extends over 14 amino acids. V lost 4 bases and J 5 bases, leaving 12 bases between the germline ends. The DNA of the CDR3 is TGCGCCAGCAGCCTGGGACGGGGGAATGAAAAACTGTTTTTT. This gives the protein CASSLGRGNEKLFF. Looking up the rest from reference TRBV5-1 and TRBJ1-4 gives the full variable domain: KAGVTQTPRYLIKTRGQQVTLSCSPISGHRSVSWYQQTPGQGLQFLFEYFSETQRNKGNFPGRFSGRQFSNSRSEMNVSTLELGDSALYLCASSLGRGNEKLFFGSGTQLSVL.

This clonotype was seen more than once but under ten times. CDR3 protein: CASRAGHSYEQYF. Written as DNA, the CDR3 is TGTGCCAGCAGAGCGGGACACTCCTACGAGCAGTACTTC. This rearrangement joins TRBV6-2 or TRBV6-3 to TRBJ2-7; D may be TRBD2 (7 bases). Germline CDR1 and CDR2: MNHEY and SVGEGT. This CDR3 has 13 residues. Trimming shortened V by 6 bases and J by 0 bases, and 9 bases separated the two germline ends.

DNA for the CDR3: TGCGCCAGCAGCTTGGAAGATGCGTGGAACACCGGGGAGCTGTTTTTT. Translated: CASSLEDAWNTGELFF. J is TRBJ2-2 and V is TRBV5-1; D unresolved. Trimming removed 0 bases from V and 1 base from J, with 10 bases in between. The CDR3 is made up of 16 amino acids. The germline V gene encodes CDR1 SGHRS and CDR2 YFSETQ.

This clonotype was detected only a few times. The V call is TRBV20-1, the J call TRBJ2-1; 8 bases map to TRBD2. V gave up 1 base and J gave up 2 bases; unmatched junction bases: 4. The CDR3 totals 15 residues. CDR1 DFQATT and CDR2 SNEGSKA come from the germline V gene (reference sequence). The CDR3 is CSARGIAGPYNEQFF. The DNA of the CDR3 is TGCAGTGCTAGAGGGATAGCGGGGCCCTACAATGAGCAGTTCTTC.

The chain is built from TRBV19 and TRBJ1-1, with D hard to call. Trimming took off 3 bases at V and 0 bases at J, with 5 bases between the two ends. The CDR3 consists of 13 residues. Germline values: CDR1 LNHDA, CDR2 SQIVND (reference sequence). Written as DNA, the CDR3 is TGTGCCAGTAGTATTAAAGTGAACACTGAAGCTTTCTTT. Its translation is CASSIKVNTEAFF.

The CDR3 loop is CASSFSGLAGGTDTQYF. DNA of the CDR3: TGTGCCAGCAGCTTTTCCGGGCTAGCGGGAGGAACAGATACGCAGTATTTT. V usage is TRBV7-9 and J usage is TRBJ2-3; TRBD2 matches 11 bases. The V and J ends lost 3 bases and 3 bases, in that order; junction bases with no gene match: 8. The CDR3 loop spans 17 amino acids. Per germline, CDR1 SEHNR and CDR2 FQNEAQ (reference sequence).